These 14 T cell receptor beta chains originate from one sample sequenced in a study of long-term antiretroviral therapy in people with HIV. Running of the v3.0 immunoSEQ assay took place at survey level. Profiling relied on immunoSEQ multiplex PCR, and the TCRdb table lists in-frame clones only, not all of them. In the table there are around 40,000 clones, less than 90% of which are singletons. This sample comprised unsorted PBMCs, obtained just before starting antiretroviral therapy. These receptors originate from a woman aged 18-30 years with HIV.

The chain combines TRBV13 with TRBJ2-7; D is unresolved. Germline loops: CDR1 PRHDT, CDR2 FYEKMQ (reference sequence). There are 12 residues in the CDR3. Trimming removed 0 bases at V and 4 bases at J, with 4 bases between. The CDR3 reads CASSLGSYEQYF. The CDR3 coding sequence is TGTGCCAGCAGCTTAGGATCTTACGAGCAGTACTTC.

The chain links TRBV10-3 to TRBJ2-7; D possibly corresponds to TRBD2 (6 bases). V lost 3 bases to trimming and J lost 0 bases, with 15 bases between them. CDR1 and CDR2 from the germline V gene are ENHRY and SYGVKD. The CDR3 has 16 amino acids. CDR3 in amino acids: CAISDPSGPSSYEQYF. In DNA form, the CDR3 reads TGTGCCATCAGTGACCCCAGCGGGCCGAGCTCCTACGAGCAGTACTTC.

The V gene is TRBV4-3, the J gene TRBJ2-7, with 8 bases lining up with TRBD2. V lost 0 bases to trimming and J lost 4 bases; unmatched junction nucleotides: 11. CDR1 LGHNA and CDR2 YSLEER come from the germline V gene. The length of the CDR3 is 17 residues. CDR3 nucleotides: TGCGCCAGCAGCCAAGATACGGAAACTAGCGGAAATTACGAGCAGTACTTC. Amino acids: CASSQDTETSGNYEQYF.

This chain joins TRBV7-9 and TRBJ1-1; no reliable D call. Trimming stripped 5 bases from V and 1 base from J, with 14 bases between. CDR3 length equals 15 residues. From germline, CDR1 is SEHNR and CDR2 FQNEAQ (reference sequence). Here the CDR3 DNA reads TGTGCCAGCAGCGCTCCCGGTTCGGGGAACACTGAAGCTTTCTTT. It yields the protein CASSAPGSGNTEAFF.

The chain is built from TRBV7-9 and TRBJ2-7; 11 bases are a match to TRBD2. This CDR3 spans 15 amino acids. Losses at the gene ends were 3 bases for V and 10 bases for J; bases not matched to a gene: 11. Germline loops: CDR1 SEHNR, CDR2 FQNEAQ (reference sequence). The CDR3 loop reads CASSFGIAGGWGQYF. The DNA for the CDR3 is TGTGCCAGCAGCTTCGGTATAGCGGGAGGGTGGGGACAGTACTTC.

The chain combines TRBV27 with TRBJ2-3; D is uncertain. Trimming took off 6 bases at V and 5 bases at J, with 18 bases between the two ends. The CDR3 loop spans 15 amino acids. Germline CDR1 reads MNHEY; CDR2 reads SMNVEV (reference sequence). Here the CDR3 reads CASSLRRARLDTQYF. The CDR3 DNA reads TGTGCCAGCAGCCTAAGAAGGGCCCGTCTAGATACGCAGTATTTT.

The CDR3 here is CASSENVNQPQHF. The CDR3, as DNA: TGTGCCAGCAGTGAAAATGTGAATCAGCCCCAGCATTTT. The J gene is TRBJ1-5, the V gene TRBV6-4; D is uncertain. The CDR3 is 13 residues long. Deletions cut 3 bases from V and 4 bases from J, with 7 bases between. Germline V gene lookup returns CDR1 MRHNA and CDR2 SNTAGT.

As DNA, the CDR3 is TGTGCCAGCAGCGACAGGGTCAGCTCCTACGAGCAGTACTTC. Translation gives CASSDRVSSYEQYF. The rearrangement links TRBV7-8 to TRBJ2-7, with 7 bases identical to TRBD1. Trimming removed 5 bases from V and 0 bases from J; junction bases left unmatched: 4. Germline values: CDR1 SGHVS, CDR2 FQNEAQ. This CDR3 is 14 amino acids long.

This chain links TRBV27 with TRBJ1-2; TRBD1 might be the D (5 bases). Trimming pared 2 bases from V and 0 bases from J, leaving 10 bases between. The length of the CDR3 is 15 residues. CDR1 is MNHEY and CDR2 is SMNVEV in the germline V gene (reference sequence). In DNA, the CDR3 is TGTGCCAGCAGTTTAGGAGGGGAAGCTAACTATGGCTACACCTTC. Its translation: CASSLGGEANYGYTF.

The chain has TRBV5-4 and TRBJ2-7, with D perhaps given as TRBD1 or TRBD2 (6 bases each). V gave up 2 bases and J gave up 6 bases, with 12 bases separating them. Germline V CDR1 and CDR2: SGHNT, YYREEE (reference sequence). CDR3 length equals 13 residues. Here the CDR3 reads CASSFVGGFEQYF. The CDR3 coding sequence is TGTGCCAGCAGCTTCGTAGGGGGGTTCGAGCAGTACTTC.

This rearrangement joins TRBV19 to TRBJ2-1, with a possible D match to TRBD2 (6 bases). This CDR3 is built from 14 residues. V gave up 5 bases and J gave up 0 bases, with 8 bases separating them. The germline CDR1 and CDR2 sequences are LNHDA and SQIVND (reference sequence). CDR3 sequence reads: CASSSRGSYNEQFF. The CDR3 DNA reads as TGTGCCAGTAGTTCGCGGGGCTCCTACAATGAGCAGTTCTTC.

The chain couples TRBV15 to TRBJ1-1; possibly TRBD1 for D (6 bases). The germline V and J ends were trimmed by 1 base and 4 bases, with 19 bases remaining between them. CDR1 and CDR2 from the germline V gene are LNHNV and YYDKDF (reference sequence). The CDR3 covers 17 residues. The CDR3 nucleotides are TGTGCCACCAGCAGAGGAAACAGGGTTCCGATTTCCACTGAAGCTTTCTTT. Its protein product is CATSRGNRVPISTEAFF. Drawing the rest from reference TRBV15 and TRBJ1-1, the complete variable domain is DAMVIQNPRYQVTQFGKPVTLSCSQTLNHNVMYWYQQKSSQAPKLLFHYYDKDFNNEADTPDNFQSRRPNTSFCFLDIRSPGLGDTAMYLCATSRGNRVPISTEAFFGQGTRLTVV.

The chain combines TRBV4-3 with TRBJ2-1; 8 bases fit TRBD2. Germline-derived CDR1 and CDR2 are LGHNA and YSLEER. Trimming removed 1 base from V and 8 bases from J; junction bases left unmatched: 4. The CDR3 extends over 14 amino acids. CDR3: CASSQVAGHDEQFF. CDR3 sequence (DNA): TGCGCCAGCAGCCAAGTAGCGGGGCACGATGAGCAGTTCTTC.

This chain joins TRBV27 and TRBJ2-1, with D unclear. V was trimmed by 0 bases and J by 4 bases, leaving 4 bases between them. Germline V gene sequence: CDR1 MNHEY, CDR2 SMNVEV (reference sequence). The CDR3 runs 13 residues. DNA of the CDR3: TGTGCCAGCAGTTTATCGCGGTACAATGAGCAGTTCTTC. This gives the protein CASSLSRYNEQFF.